These 12 T cell receptor beta chains share one sample of origin, sequenced in a study of T-cell reconstitution after alpha-beta-depleted transplantation in children. Library preparation (for TCRbeta) was performed with unique molecular identifiers. Each CDR3 protein gets one entry after TCRdb re-called the PCR reads with MiXCR. The data hold 210,000 or so distinct CDR3 sequences, with about 9.5% observed a single time. Sequencing used PBMCs from the stem cell graft donor, obtained from the stem cell graft. The receptors derive from a human donor who donated a stem cell graft to a child with acute lymphoblastic leukemia.

In its sample, this clonotype was seen a few times. This sequence joins TRBV29-1 and TRBJ1-1; maybe TRBD1 (5 bases). Germline V gene sequence: CDR1 SQVTM, CDR2 ANQGSEA. This CDR3 has 13 amino acids. Trimming left V 3 bases short and J 2 bases short, with 10 bases between. CDR3 amino acids: CSVEHRTNTEAFF. The DNA of the CDR3 is TGCAGCGTTGAGCACAGGACAAACACTGAAGCTTTCTTT.

The chain's CDR3 is CAMSPALGDIQYF. DNA of the CDR3: TGTGCCATGAGCCCCGCGCTCGGGGACATTCAGTACTTC. The rearrangement uses TRBV10-3 and TRBJ2-4; possibly TRBD2 for D (5 bases). The CDR3 covers 13 residues. V was trimmed by 9 bases and J by 8 bases, leaving 17 bases between them. Germline lookup yields CDR1 ENHRY and CDR2 SYGVKD.

This clonotype was counted only a few times. The rearrangement uses TRBV9 and TRBJ2-6, with a possible D match to TRBD1 (5 bases). The CDR3 covers 19 residues. Trimming left V 4 bases short and J 0 bases short, with 20 bases between. Germline CDR1 reads SGDLS; CDR2 reads YYNGEE. The CDR3 reads CASSKDRGLILSGANVLTF. The CDR3 DNA follows: TGTGCCAGCAGCAAAGATAGGGGCCTGATCCTCTCTGGGGCCAACGTCCTGACTTTC. Using reference TRBV9 and TRBJ2-6 for the parts outside the CDR3, the full variable domain is DSGVTQTPKHLITATGQRVTLRCSPRSGDLSVYWYQQSLDQGLQFLIQYYNGEERAKGNILERFSAQQFPDLHSELNLSSLELGDSALYFCASSKDRGLILSGANVLTFGAGSRLTVL.

In its sample, this clonotype was seen once. Sequence at one end of the junction differs from germline and may be a read error. The chain recombines TRBV25-1 with TRBJ2-1, with 11 bases matching TRBD2. The length of the CDR3 is 18 residues. Germline V gives CDR1 MGHDK, CDR2 SYGVNS. The CDR3 nucleotides are TGTGCCAGCAGTGACGGTCTAGCGGGGGGATCGGCCTACAATGTGCAGTTCTTC. Its protein product is CASSDGLAGGSAYNVQFF.

This clonotype was counted between two and nine times. V and J are TRBV4-3 and TRBJ1-4; TRBD1 agrees at 9 bases. The CDR3 runs 14 residues. Germline lookup yields CDR1 LGHNA and CDR2 YSLEER. The junction had 0 bases not matched to a gene; V was cut back by 4 bases and J by 3 bases. CDR3 sequence: CASSRTGANEKLFF. The CDR3 bases are TGCGCCAGCAGCCGGACAGGGGCTAATGAAAAACTGTTTTTT.

This CDR3 is CSARDSRRQPSYEQYF. In DNA form, the CDR3 reads TGCAGTGCTAGAGATAGTAGGAGACAGCCGTCCTACGAGCAGTACTTC. The chain links TRBV20-1 to TRBJ2-7, with a possible D match to TRBD1 (5 bases). This CDR3 has 16 amino acids. Germline V lookup: CDR1 DFQATT, CDR2 SNEGSKA (reference sequence). V lost 0 bases and J 1 base, leaving 16 bases between the germline ends.

CDR3 in DNA: TGCGCCAGCAGCGGGGAGGGGCTGGACACTGAAGCTTTCTTT. Amino acids: CASSGEGLDTEAFF. V usage is TRBV5-1 and J usage is TRBJ1-1; possibly TRBD1 for D (5 bases). The V end lost 4 bases, the J end lost 3 bases, and 13 bases lay between the germline ends. This CDR3 region has 14 residues. Germline-derived CDR1 and CDR2 are SGHRS and YFSETQ.

This clonotype was seen a handful of times. The V gene is TRBV19, the J gene TRBJ2-4; D might be TRBD2 (5 bases). V lost 2 bases to trimming and J lost 3 bases, with 14 bases between them. Per the germline V gene, CDR1 is LNHDA and CDR2 is SQIVND (reference sequence). This CDR3 is built from 16 residues. The CDR3 DNA sequence: TGTGCCAGTAGTATATACACTCGGGGTGGCAAAAACATTCAGTACTTC. This gives the protein CASSIYTRGGKNIQYF.

This clonotype was recorded a few times. The J gene is TRBJ1-2, the V gene TRBV12-3 or TRBV12-4; D gene unclear. V was clipped by 2 bases and J by 0 bases, with 10 bases between them. This CDR3 is 15 amino acids long. The CDR3 DNA follows: TGTGCCAGCAGTTTACGAGGACTTACTAACTATGGCTACACCTTC. Translation gives CASSLRGLTNYGYTF.

This clonotype was observed a handful of times. The J gene is TRBJ1-5, the V gene TRBV12-3 or TRBV12-4; D is unclear. Trimming shortened V by 2 bases and J by 0 bases, and 8 bases separated the two germline ends. The CDR3 is 15 amino acids. CDR3 DNA sequence: TGTGCCAGCAGTTTACACAGTGGTAGCAATCAGCCCCAGCATTTT. Translation gives CASSLHSGSNQPQHF.

CDR3 DNA sequence: TGTGCCAGCAGTTACGGGTATGATCAGCCCCAGCATTTT. Its protein product is CASSYGYDQPQHF. The chain carries TRBV6-6 and TRBJ1-5; the D is unclear. Deletions cut 2 bases from V and 5 bases from J, with 7 bases between. Germline assignment: CDR1 MNHNY and CDR2 SVGAGI (reference sequence). CDR3 length: 13 amino acids.

The chain carries TRBV6-1 and TRBJ1-2; TRBD1 might be the D (5 bases). This CDR3 has 14 residues. V was pared by 6 bases and J by 3 bases, with 14 bases between. CDR1 is MNHNS and CDR2 is SASEGT in the germline V gene. The CDR3 region is CASRAPGTHYGYTF. Here the CDR3 DNA reads TGTGCCAGCAGGGCCCCCGGGACTCACTATGGCTACACCTTC.